This T cell receptor (beta chain) was retrieved from a study of control samples from healthy donors and cancer patients. This CDR3 region has 16 residues. The germline gives CDR1 KGHDR, CDR2 SFDVKD. V shed 1 base and J shed 5 bases, with 15 bases lying between them. The repertoire was sequenced with immunoSEQ multiplex PCR; TCRdb's copy has only in-frame clones and lacks some. This repertoire shows about 130,000 clones, around 94% found once; its top ten account for about 14%. Sequencing was performed on PBMCs. The genes are TRBV24-1 and TRBJ2-3, with D maybe TRBD2 (6 bases). The sequence was obtained from a man aged 60 to 75 with colorectal cancer. CDR3 nucleotides: TGTGCCACCAGTGATTTATCCCCGGGGGAGATAGATACGCAGTATTTT. This encodes CATSDLSPGEIDTQYF.